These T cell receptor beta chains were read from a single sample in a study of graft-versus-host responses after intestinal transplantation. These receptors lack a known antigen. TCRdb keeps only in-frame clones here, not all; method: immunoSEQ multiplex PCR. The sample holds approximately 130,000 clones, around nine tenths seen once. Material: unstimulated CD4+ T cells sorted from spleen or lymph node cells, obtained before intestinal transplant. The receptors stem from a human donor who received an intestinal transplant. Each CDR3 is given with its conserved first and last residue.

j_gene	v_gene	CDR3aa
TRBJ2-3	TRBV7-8	CASSLDWVGLAGTISGTQYF
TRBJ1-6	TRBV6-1	CASSFDPGRNSPLHF
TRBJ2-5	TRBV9	CASSVGTTPNQETQYF
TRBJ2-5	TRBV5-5	CASTPWGAGGPETQYF
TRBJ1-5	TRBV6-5	CASSYGAVSNQPQHF
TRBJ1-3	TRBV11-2	CASSSGWAFGNTIYF
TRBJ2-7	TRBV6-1	CATPPLGYEQYF
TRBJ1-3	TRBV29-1	CSVGGAGTGEDTIYF
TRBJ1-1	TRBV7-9	CASSSQGGTEAFF
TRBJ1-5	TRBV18	CASSPDNQPQHF
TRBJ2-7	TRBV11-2	CASSSFPSRDAGYEQYF
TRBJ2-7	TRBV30	CASLKGLYEQYF
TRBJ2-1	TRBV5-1	CASSPPSRNEQFF
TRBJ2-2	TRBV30	CAWSTPWGQGATGELFF
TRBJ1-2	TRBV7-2	CASSITGTGGASGYTF
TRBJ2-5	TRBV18	CAGSPGLAGTQETQYF
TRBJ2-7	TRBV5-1	CASSITTSGYEQYF
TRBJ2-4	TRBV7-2	CASSLAYGTAIQYF
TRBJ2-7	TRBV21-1	CASSSRDSRLVSPYEQYF
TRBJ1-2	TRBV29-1	CSVERGQVEGYTF
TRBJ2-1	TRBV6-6	CASTQGTSGAPDEQFF
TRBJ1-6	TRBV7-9	CASSLDVRISPLHF
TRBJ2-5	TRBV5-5	CASSLRVQETQYF
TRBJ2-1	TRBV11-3	CASSLVGTAEQFF
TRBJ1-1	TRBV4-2	CASSQWWELNTEAFF
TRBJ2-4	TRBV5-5	CASSPHQNIQYF
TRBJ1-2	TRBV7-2	CASSSRDSRGYTF
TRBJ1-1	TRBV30	CAWSVLTATEAFF
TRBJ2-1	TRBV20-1	CSAGWDEQFF
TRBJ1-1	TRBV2	CASSLKPNTEAFF
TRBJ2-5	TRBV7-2	CATSIRETQYF
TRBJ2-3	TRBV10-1	CASSAWTGADTQYF
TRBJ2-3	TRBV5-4	CASSLYGGADTQYF
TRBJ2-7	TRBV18	CASSDYGTLYEQYF
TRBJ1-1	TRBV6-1	CASSQGQGEAFF
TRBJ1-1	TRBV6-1	CASSERAKDSEAFF
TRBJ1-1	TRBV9	CASSVDPGMNTEAFF
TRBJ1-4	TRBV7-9	CASSLDAGREKLFF
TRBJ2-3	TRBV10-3	CAISATSGDTQYF
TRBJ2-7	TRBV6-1	CASNRDRLYEQYF
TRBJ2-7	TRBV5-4	CASSPALDQTPYEQYF
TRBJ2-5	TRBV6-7	CASRSRQGARETQYF
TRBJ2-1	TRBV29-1	CSERQGGEQFF
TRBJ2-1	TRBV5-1	CASSLDRSGQRYNEQFF
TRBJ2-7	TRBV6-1	CASSAGTSGGSF
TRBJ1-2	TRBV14	CASSQLQQGAYTF
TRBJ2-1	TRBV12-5	CASALEEGVNNEQFF
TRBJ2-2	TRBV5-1	CASSLFRGGSNTGELFF
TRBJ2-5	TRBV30	CAWSPSRSSSQETQYF
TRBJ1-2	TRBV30	CAWSVGYGYTF
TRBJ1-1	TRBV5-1	CASSFSGNTEAFF
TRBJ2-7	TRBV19	CASSGDLSYEQYF
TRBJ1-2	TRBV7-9	CASSSGLSYGYTF
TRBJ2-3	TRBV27	CASSVHRGDTDTQYF
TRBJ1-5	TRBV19	CAVGRINQPQHF
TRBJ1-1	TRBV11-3	CASSLGVQGLYSDTEAFF
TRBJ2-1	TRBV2	CAGDGQVPYNEQFF
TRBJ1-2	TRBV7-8	CASSLAGTGGFQGGYTF
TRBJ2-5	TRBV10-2	CASRLSGGAGGRETQYF
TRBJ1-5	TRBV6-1	CASSESRTGGNQPQHF